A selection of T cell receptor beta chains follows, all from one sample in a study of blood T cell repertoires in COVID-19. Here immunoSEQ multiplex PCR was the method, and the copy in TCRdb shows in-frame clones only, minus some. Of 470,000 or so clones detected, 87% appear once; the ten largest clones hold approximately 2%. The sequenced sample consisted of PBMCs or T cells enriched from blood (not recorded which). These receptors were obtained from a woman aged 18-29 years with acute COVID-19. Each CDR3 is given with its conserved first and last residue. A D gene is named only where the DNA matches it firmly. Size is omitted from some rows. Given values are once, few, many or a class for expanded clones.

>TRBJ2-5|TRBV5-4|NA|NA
CASSSPRNQKQETQYF
TGTGCCAGCAGTAGCCCCCGAAATCAGAAGCAGGAGACCCAGTACTTC
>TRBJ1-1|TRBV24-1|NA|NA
CATSGGGAEAFF
TGTGCCACCAGTGGGGGAGGGGCTGAAGCTTTCTTT
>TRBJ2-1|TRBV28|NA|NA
CASSHIELRGYNEQFF
TGTGCCAGCAGCCATATAGAGCTAAGGGGCTACAATGAGCAGTTCTTC
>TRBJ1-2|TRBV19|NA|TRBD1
CASSKGTGGDYGYTF
TGTGCCAGTAGTAAAGGGACAGGGGGTGACTATGGCTACACCTTC
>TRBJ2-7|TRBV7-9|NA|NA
CASSNQDSYEQYF
TGTGCCAGCAGCAACCAAGACAGCTACGAGCAGTACTTC
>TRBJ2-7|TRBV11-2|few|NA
CASSYLDGGQYEQYF
TGTGCCAGCAGCTACCTTGATGGGGGCCAATACGAGCAGTACTTC
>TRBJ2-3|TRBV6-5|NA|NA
CATARQGFGTDTQYF
TGTGCCACCGCCCGGCAGGGGTTCGGTACAGATACGCAGTATTTT
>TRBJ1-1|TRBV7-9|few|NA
CASSLGRGSEAFF
TGTGCCAGCAGCTTAGGTAGGGGGAGTGAAGCTTTCTTT
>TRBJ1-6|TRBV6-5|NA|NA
CASSYSGSYNSPLHF
TGTGCCAGCAGTTACTCTGGCAGTTATAATTCACCCCTCCACTTT
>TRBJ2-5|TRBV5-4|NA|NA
CASSLETGLQYF
TGTGCCAGCAGCTTGGAGACAGGTCTCCAGTACTTC
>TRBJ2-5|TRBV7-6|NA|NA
CASSLGRQETQYF
TGTGCCAGCAGCTTAGGGAGGCAAGAGACCCAGTACTTC
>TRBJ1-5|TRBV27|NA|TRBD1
CASSPNSGQLNQPQHF
TGTGCCAGCAGTCCCAACTCGGGACAGCTCAATCAGCCCCAGCATTTT
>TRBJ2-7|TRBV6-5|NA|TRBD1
CASGGQGPAYEQYF
TGTGCCAGCGGGGGACAGGGGCCAGCCTACGAGCAGTACTTC
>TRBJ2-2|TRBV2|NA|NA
CASSYLNTGELFF
TGTGCCAGCAGTTACTTGAACACCGGGGAGCTGTTTTTT
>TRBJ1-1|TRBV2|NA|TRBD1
CASSPRTGVNTEAFF
TGTGCCAGCAGTCCCCGGACAGGTGTAAACACTGAAGCTTTCTTT
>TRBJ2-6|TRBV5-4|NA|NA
CASSRTTGANVLTF
TGTGCCAGCAGCCGAACGACAGGGGCCAACGTCCTGACTTTC
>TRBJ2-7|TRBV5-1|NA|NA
CASSLGHTEAYEQYF
TGCGCCAGCAGCTTGGGTCATACAGAAGCCTACGAGCAGTACTTC
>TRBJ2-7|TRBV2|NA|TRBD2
CATNLAGPPHEQYF
TGTGCCACGAATCTAGCGGGTCCGCCCCACGAGCAGTACTTC
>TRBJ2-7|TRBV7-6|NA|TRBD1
CASSPGGTGFDEQYF
TGTGCCAGCAGCCCGGGCGGGACAGGGTTCGACGAGCAGTACTTC
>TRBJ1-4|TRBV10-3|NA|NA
CAISDSTGNEKLFF
TGTGCCATCAGTGATTCTACAGGGAATGAAAAACTGTTTTTT
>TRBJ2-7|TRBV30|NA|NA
CAWSVRRERVEQYF
TGTGCCTGGAGTGTAAGGAGGGAGCGGGTCGAGCAGTACTTC
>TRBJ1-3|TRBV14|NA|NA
CASSQVVSTGGNTIYF
TGCGCCAGCAGCCAAGTTGTCAGTACCGGGGGAAACACCATATATTTT
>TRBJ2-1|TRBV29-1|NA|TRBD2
CSVSSLAGDNEQFF
TGCAGCGTTTCTTCCCTAGCGGGAGATAATGAGCAGTTCTTC
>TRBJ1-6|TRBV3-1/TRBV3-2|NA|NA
CASSPFSSYNSPLHF
TGTGCCAGCAGCCCCTTCAGCTCCTATAATTCACCCCTCCACTTT
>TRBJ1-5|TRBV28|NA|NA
CASSLPIGDQPQHF
TGTGCCAGCAGCCTCCCTATAGGGGATCAGCCCCAGCATTTT
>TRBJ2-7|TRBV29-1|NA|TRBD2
CSVGLANYEQYF
TGCAGCGTAGGACTAGCGAACTACGAGCAGTACTTC
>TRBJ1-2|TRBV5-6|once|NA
CASSLGQGIRGYTF
TGTGCCAGCAGCTTGGGGCAGGGTATTCGTGGCTACACCTTC
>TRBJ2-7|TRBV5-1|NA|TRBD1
CASSLGALLPRMTGSVYEQYF
TGCGCCAGCAGCTTGGGCGCATTGCTCCCTCGGATGACAGGGTCCGTCTACGAGCAGTACTTC
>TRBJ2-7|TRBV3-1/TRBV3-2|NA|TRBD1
CASSPFQGANYEQYF
TGTGCCAGCAGCCCCTTTCAGGGGGCTAACTACGAGCAGTACTTC
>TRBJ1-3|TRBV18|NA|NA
CASSRGASGNTIYF
TGTGCCAGCTCACGCGGGGCGAGTGGAAACACCATATATTTT
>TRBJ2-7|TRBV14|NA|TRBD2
CASSQGLTSGLSIYEQYF
TGTGCCAGCAGCCAAGGCCTTACTAGCGGCCTATCTATCTACGAGCAGTACTTC
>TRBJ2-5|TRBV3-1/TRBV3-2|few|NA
CASSQDLREAETQYF
TGTGCCAGCAGCCAAGATCTCAGGGAGGCTGAGACCCAGTACTTC
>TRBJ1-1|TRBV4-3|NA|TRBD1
CASSQDWQGVKTEAFF
TGCGCCAGCAGCCAAGATTGGCAGGGGGTAAAGACTGAAGCTTTCTTT
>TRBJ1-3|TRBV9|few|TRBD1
CASSGGQGANTIYF
TGTGCCAGCAGCGGGGGACAGGGGGCAAACACCATATATTTT
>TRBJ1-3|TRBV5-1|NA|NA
CASSLGGPGKGSGNTIYF
TGCGCCAGCAGCTTGGGAGGTCCGGGGAAAGGCTCTGGAAACACCATATATTTT
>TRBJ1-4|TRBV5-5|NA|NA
CASSYTQGFGGNEKLFF
TGTGCCAGCAGCTATACCCAGGGCTTCGGGGGAAATGAAAAACTGTTTTTT
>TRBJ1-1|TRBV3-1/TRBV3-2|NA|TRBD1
CASRQGTNTEAFF
TGTGCCAGCAGACAGGGGACCAACACTGAAGCTTTCTTT
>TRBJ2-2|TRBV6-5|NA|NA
CASIRGSTGELFF
TGTGCCAGCATTAGGGGGAGCACCGGGGAGCTGTTTTTT
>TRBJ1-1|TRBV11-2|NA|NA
CASRQGMNTEAFF
TGTGCCAGCAGACAGGGAATGAACACTGAAGCTTTCTTT
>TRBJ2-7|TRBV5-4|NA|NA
CATRDNNYEQYF
TGTGCCACTCGGGACAACAACTACGAGCAGTACTTC
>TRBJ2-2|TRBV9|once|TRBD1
CASSPRRDRGLDTGELFF
TGTGCCAGCAGCCCCCGTAGAGACAGGGGGTTGGACACCGGGGAGCTGTTTTTT
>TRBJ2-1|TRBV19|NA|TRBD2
CASSMRGLAGVFNEQFF
TGTGCCAGTAGTATGAGGGGACTAGCGGGAGTTTTCAATGAGCAGTTCTTC
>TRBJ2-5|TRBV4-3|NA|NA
CASSQGQGRLETQYF
TGCGCCAGCAGCCAAGGGCAGGGGCGCCTAGAGACCCAGTACTTC
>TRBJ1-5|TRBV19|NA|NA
CASSMGMGADQPQHF
TGTGCCAGTAGTATGGGTATGGGGGCGGATCAGCCCCAGCATTTT
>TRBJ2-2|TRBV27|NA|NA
CASTTGIHGELFF
TGTGCCAGCACTACAGGGATTCACGGGGAGCTGTTTTTT
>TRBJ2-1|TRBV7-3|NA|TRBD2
CASSSPGLAGASSYNEQFF
TGTGCCAGCAGCTCCCCAGGACTAGCGGGGGCGAGCTCCTACAATGAGCAGTTCTTC
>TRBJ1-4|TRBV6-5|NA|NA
CASRPRQVEKLFF
TGTGCCAGCAGACCCAGACAGGTCGAAAAACTGTTTTTT
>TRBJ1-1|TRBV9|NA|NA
CASSVDAYMNTEAFF
TGTGCCAGCAGCGTAGATGCGTATATGAACACTGAAGCTTTCTTT
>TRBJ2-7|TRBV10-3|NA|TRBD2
CAITRAGEGEQYF
TGTGCCATCACCCGAGCGGGAGAAGGCGAGCAGTACTTC
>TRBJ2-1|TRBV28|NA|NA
CASSLPGGPGIGEQFF
TGTGCCAGCAGTTTACCTGGGGGCCCCGGAATTGGTGAGCAGTTCTTC
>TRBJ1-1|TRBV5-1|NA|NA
CASSLERDFEAFF
TGCGCCAGCAGCTTAGAAAGAGACTTTGAAGCTTTCTTT
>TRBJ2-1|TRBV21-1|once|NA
CASSKDRTSGSTYNEQFF
TGTGCCAGCAGCAAAGACCGGACTAGCGGGAGTACGTACAATGAGCAGTTCTTC